This T cell receptor (beta chain) was recorded in a study of regulatory T cells in long-lasting Graves disease. Overall study findings and caveats: Clonotypes that were public and shared totalled 2,500 to 3,500 in persistent patients versus over 800 in new patients. Graves' patients with persistent disease showed TCR diversity lower than patients newly diagnosed.

About this clonotype: Its antigen is not identified.

This CDR3 has 16 residues. Germline V gives CDR1 DFQATT, CDR2 SNEGSKA (reference sequence). V shed 3 bases, J shed 7 bases, and the junction held 13 bases outside the gene matches. Stated time point: newly diagnosed GD, antithyroid drugs for less than 3 months. Extracted RNA from PBMCs served as the source of the TCR library. From each patient, approximately 9 milliliters of peripheral blood was drawn and collected into an EDTA anticoagulant tube. In building TCR beta libraries, iRepertoire HTBI primers were used together with Arm-PCR of CDR3 regions. TCRdb fed the multiplex PCR reads into MiXCR, producing one record per CDR3 protein. The sample carries roughly 510,000 distinct CDR3 sequences, about 16% recorded once. The data also belong to a second study, concerning T cells in Graves' hyperthyroidism and ophthalmopathy. That publication notes: Newly diagnosed hyperthyroidism, duration under 2 months, in patients aged 18 to 65.

This chain links TRBV20-1 with TRBJ1-5; 9 nucleotides match TRBD1. The receptor was derived from a man younger than 35 with Graves disease. Sequenced here: peripheral blood mononuclear cells (PBMCs), sampled at new diagnosis, from a patient treated with antithyroid drugs. This chain's CDR3 is CSASQDRGPVSQPQHF. CDR3 bases: TGCAGTGCTAGTCAGGACAGGGGTCCGGTCAGCCAGCCCCAGCATTTT.